This entry features one T cell receptor beta chain sequence. Original data processing: Reference gene primer amplification in the assay estimated nucleated cell counts. Measured with immunoSEQ multiplex PCR; TCRdb has only the in-frame clones, and not every one. That table gives V, J and clone size, and the DNA gave D and trimming. The table includes hundreds of thousands of clones, around nine tenths detected once. The source of the sample is a study of blood T cell repertoires in COVID-19. What was sequenced was peripheral blood. This clonotype was obtained from a human donor in a cohort sampled during active COVID-19.

The CDR3 DNA reads TGTGCCAGCAGCTTTGACTCACGCCCGAGAGAGCTGTTTTTT. Amino acids: CASSFDSRPRELFF. The chain joins TRBV5-4 to TRBJ2-2; D is undetermined. Trimming left V 2 bases short and J 11 bases short, with 16 bases between. CDR3 size: 14 residues. Germline V gene sequence: CDR1 SGHNT, CDR2 YYREEE (reference sequence).